The clone carrying this T cell receptor beta chain was seen more than once but under ten times. Its antigen is still unknown. Unique molecular identifiers were used to barcode this TCRbeta library. One entry per CDR3 protein, called by TCRdb with MiXCR from the PCR reads. Of fewer than 550,000 distinct CDR3 sequences listed, over 10% are singletons. These data come from a study of T-cell reconstitution after alpha-beta-depleted transplantation in children. Study observations and caveats: Two months or so post-transplant, alpha-beta T cells reportedly derived from several hundred expanded graft clones. Among T cells one year after transplant, newly produced cells accounted for most counts and diversity. After transplant, high TCRbeta diversity at day 60 in some patients arose from surviving recipient T cells and thymic progenitors.

Trimming shortened V by 8 bases and J by 0 bases, and 11 bases separated the two germline ends. Looked up from germline, CDR1 is MNHEY and CDR2 is SVGEGT. The CDR3 is 13 residues long. The sequence was obtained from a female patient between 2 and 15 years old who had a stem cell transplant for aplastic anemia, so the T cells may come from the graft donor. Specimen: PBMCs, mostly from graft donor cells, collected 180 days after TCRalphabeta/CD19-depleted stem cell transplant. The V gene is TRBV6-2 or TRBV6-3, the J gene TRBJ2-7; tentatively, D is TRBD2 (6 bases). CDR3 in amino acids: CASGYGSSYEQYV. CDR3 in DNA: TGTGCCAGCGGCTACGGGAGCTCCTACGAGCAGTACGTC.